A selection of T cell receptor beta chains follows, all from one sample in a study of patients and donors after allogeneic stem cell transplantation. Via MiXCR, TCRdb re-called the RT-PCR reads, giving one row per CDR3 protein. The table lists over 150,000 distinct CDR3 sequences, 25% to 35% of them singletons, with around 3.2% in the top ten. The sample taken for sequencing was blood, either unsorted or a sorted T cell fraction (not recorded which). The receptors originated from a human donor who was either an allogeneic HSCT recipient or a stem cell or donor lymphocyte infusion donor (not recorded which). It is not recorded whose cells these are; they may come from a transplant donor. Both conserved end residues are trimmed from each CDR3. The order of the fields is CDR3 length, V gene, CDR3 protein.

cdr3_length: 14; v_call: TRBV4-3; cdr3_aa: ASSQRLTVLGETQY
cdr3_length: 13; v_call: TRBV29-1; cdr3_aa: SVRRGGGRQETQY
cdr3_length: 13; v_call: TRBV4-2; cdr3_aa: ASSQGRTGANVLT
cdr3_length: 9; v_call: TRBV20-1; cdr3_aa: SASNLYEQY
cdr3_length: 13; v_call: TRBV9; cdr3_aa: ASSVDSAGANVLT
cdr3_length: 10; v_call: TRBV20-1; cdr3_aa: SASPRYNEQF
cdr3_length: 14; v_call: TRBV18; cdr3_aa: ASSPRGTSGYNEQF
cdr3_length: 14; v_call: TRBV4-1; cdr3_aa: ASSQGPGQGDSEQF
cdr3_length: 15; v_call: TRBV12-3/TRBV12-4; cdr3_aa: ASSLRRGANSGNTIY
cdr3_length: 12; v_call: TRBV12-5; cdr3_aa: ASVRQGTRETQY
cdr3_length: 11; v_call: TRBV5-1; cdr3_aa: ASSSPGSYGYT
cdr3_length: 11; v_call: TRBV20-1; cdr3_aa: SARERAGKGYT
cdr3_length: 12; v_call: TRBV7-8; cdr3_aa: ASSHNRVWTEAF
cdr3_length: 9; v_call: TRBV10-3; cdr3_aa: AIGLEDTQY
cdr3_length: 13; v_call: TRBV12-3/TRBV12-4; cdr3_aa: ASSSGDYTGTGYT
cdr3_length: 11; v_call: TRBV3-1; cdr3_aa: ASSQDLYGRAS
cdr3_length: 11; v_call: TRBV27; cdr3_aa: ASSPQLNTEAF
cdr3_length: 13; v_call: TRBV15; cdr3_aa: ATSSPRTGAYEQY
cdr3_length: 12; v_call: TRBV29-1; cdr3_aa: SVVGDAGANVLT
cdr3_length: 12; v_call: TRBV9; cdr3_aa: ASSARVYNSPLH
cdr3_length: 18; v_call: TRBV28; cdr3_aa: ASSWVPGLAALSSYNEQF